Listed here is a single T cell receptor beta chain. Which antigen it targets is not known. Base-call qualities are not available, and no considerably larger clone is one nucleotide away. The source of the sample is a study of control samples from healthy donors and cancer patients (dated by TCRdb to the early 2020s). Libraries came from the immunoSEQ multiplex PCR assay. This is the immuneACCESS table as TCRdb keeps it, with only in-frame sequences that have V and J called. A part of the clones is gone; compared with another copy, unresolved V genes explain less than half, and the rest is unexplained. The sample has over 30,000 clones on record, around 86% of them singletons. The ten largest clones add up to about 1.6% of the sample. As encoded in the germline V gene, CDR1 is SQVTM while CDR2 is ANQGSEA. V loses 6 bases at its end and J loses 1 base; junction bases beyond the gene matches: 6. From the cysteine up to the phenylalanine, the CDR3 has a length of 14 residues. The DNA shown is the 42-base CDR3, in frame from base 1.

This receptor chain uses TRBV29-1 and TRBJ1-1; TRBD1 matches 9 bases in the middle. Material for sequencing was PBMCs. This TCR was sampled from a woman in her 40s with lung cancer. The CDR3 is CSVRTGQGNTEAFF. The DNA sequence is as follows: TGCAGCGTGAGAACGGGACAGGGGAACACTGAAGCTTTCTTT.